This T cell receptor (beta chain) was sequenced during a study of blood T cell repertoires in COVID-19. Study as a whole: PBMCs, B-cell-depleted T cells, or T cells were the source of the cDNA or gDNA that made up the material.

The CDR3 has 14 amino acids. The V gene's germline CDR1 is SQVTM and CDR2 ANQGSEA. V shed 5 bases and J 9 bases; nucleotides not matched to a gene: 12. Data came from immunoSEQ multiplex PCR; TCRdb stores just in-frame clones and leaves some out. The sample has 98,000 or so clones, roughly 80% seen once; the top ten hold roughly 29%. The receptor was isolated from a man aged 55 to 70 with acute or convalescent COVID-19. Sequencing input: peripheral blood. The rearrangement uses TRBV29-1 and TRBJ2-1; TRBD1 aligns across 8 bases. The CDR3 DNA is TGCAGCGTTAAGCTGGACAGGGTCGTAACTGAGCAGTTCTTC. Translating gives CSVKLDRVVTEQFF.